These 12 T cell receptor beta chains share one sample of origin, sequenced in a study of T cells after yellow fever vaccination. From the 5' RACE reads, TCRdb called clonotypes with MiXCR, one entry per CDR3 protein. The sample has fewer than 400,000 distinct CDR3 sequences, about 10% seen once. The sample here was CD4+ T cells sorted from PBMCs, taken 45 days after the yellow fever booster vaccination. The receptors come from a man aged 18 to 35 who received the YFV17D yellow fever vaccine.

V and J are TRBV7-9 and TRBJ1-2, with D possibly matching TRBD1 (5 bases). This CDR3 has 15 amino acids. V lost 4 bases and J lost 2, with 14 bases in between. Germline V gene lookup returns CDR1 SEHNR and CDR2 FQNEAQ (reference sequence). This CDR3 reads CASSSSLTGNYGYTF. DNA for the CDR3: TGTGCCAGCAGCTCTTCCCTAACAGGAAACTATGGCTACACCTTC.

The chain links TRBV20-1 to TRBJ1-5; possibly TRBD1 for D (5 bases). Per germline, CDR1 DFQATT and CDR2 SNEGSKA (reference sequence). This CDR3 has 14 residues. The germline V and J ends were trimmed by 5 bases and 1 base, with 12 bases remaining between them. The CDR3 sequence: CSAYTGESNQPQHF. The CDR3 DNA sequence: TGCAGTGCTTATACAGGAGAGAGCAATCAGCCCCAGCATTTT.

The gene calls are TRBV7-2 and TRBJ2-7; D unresolved. The CDR3 runs to 13 residues. Germline assignment: CDR1 SGHTA and CDR2 FQGNSA. Trimming left V 4 bases short and J 5 bases short, with 12 bases between. This CDR3 is CASSSPFGDEQYF. The CDR3 DNA reads as TGTGCCAGCAGCTCCCCTTTTGGTGACGAGCAGTACTTC.

This clonotype was seen repeatedly, ten times or more. V and J are TRBV12-3 or TRBV12-4 and TRBJ1-2; D gene ambiguous. CDR3 length: 14 residues. Trimming took off 6 bases at V and 4 bases at J, with 15 bases between the two ends. The CDR3 DNA follows: TGTGCCAGCAGCCCGGACGCCGGACCCTATGGCTACACCTTC. Its protein product is CASSPDAGPYGYTF.

There are many counts of this clonotype. V is TRBV12-3 or TRBV12-4 and J is TRBJ2-5; D is undetermined. There are 14 residues in the CDR3. Trimming took 2 bases from V and 1 from J, leaving 8 bases between them. The chain's CDR3 is CASSLYGSQETQYF. The DNA of the CDR3 is TGTGCCAGCAGTTTATACGGCAGCCAAGAGACCCAGTACTTC.

This clonotype was seen only a few times. This chain links TRBV24-1 with TRBJ2-3, with D perhaps assigned TRBD1 or TRBD2 (5 bases each). The V end was cut by 7 bases, the J end by 6 bases, with 13 bases between. CDR3 length: 13 amino acids. Germline CDR1 reads KGHDR; CDR2 reads SFDVKD. The CDR3 here is CATRGTGADTQYF. In DNA form, the CDR3 reads TGTGCCACCAGGGGGACCGGTGCCGATACGCAGTATTTT.

This clonotype was seen at least ten times. The V and J genes are TRBV20-1 and TRBJ2-5; 8 bases fit TRBD1. Germline CDR1 and CDR2: DFQATT and SNEGSKA (reference sequence). Losses at the gene ends were 6 bases for V and 5 bases for J; bases not matched to a gene: 2. CDR3 length: 11 amino acids. CDR3 residues: CSAPGGETQYF. CDR3 DNA: TGCAGTGCGCCAGGGGGCGAGACCCAGTACTTC.

This clonotype has just a few counts. The chain employs TRBV6-6 and TRBJ1-4; 11 bases agree with TRBD1. Germline CDR1 is MNHNY and CDR2 is SVGAGI (reference sequence). The CDR3 covers 14 residues. The V and J ends lost 7 bases and 6 bases, in that order; junction bases with no gene match: 4. The CDR3 is CASTKGQGDEKLFF. DNA of the CDR3: TGTGCCAGCACTAAGGGACAGGGGGATGAAAAACTGTTTTTT.

In its sample, this clonotype was seen a few times. The chain joins TRBV4-1 to TRBJ2-3; 7 nucleotides agree with TRBD2. CDR1 and CDR2 from the germline V gene are MGHRA and YSYEKL. There are 14 residues in the CDR3. J gave up 4 bases and V 1 base, and 2 bases lay outside the gene matches. The CDR3 spells CASSQGEGPDTQYF. The CDR3 region has the DNA TGCGCCAGCAGCCAAGGGGAGGGCCCAGATACGCAGTATTTT.

This clonotype was detected a few times. The chain has TRBV28 and TRBJ1-1, with TRBD1 identical over 7 bases. Unmatched junction bases numbered 9, after V lost 10 bases and J lost 4 bases. Per germline, CDR1 MDHEN and CDR2 SYDVKM. The CDR3 contains 13 residues. The CDR3: CATATGDPTEAFF. In nucleotides, the CDR3 is TGTGCCACCGCCACAGGGGATCCCACTGAAGCTTTCTTT.

This clonotype was seen more than once but under ten times. The gene calls are TRBV20-1 and TRBJ2-5, with no clear D. V lost 8 bases and J 1 base, leaving 5 bases between the germline ends. The length of the CDR3 is 10 residues. The germline V gene encodes CDR1 DFQATT and CDR2 SNEGSKA (reference sequence). This CDR3 reads CSTGQETQYF. The CDR3 DNA is TGCAGTACTGGCCAAGAGACCCAGTACTTC.

The chain joins TRBV4-2 to TRBJ2-3; 9 nucleotides align to TRBD1. This CDR3 spans 14 amino acids. With 3 bases clipped from V and 6 bases from J, the junction kept 4 bases outside the gene matches. Germline loops: CDR1 LGHNA, CDR2 YNFKEQ. CDR3 nucleotide sequence: TGTGCCAGCAGCCAGACAGGGGGGGAGGATACGCAGTATTTT. The encoded protein is CASSQTGGEDTQYF.